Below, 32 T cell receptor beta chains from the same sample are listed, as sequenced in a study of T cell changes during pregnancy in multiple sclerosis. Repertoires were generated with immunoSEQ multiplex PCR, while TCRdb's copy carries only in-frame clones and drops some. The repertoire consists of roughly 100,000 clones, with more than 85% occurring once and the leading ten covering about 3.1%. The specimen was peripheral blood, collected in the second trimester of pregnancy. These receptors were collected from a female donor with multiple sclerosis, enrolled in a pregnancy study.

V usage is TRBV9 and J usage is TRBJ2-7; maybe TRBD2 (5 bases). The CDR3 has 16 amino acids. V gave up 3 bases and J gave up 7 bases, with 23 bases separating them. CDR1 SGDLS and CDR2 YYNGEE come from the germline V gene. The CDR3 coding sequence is TGTGCCAGCAGCGAAACACCAGATTCGAGCTCGGGGGAGCAGTACTTC. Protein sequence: CASSETPDSSSGEQYF.

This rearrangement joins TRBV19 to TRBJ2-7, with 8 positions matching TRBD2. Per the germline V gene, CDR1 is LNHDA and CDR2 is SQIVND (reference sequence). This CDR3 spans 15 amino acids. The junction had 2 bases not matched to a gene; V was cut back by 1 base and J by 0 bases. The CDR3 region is CASSIAGGSSYEQYF. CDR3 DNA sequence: TGTGCCAGTAGTATAGCGGGAGGGAGCTCCTACGAGCAGTACTTC. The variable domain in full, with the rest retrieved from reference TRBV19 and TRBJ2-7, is DGGITQSPKYLFRKEGQNVTLSCEQNLNHDAMYWYRQDPGQGLRLIYYSQIVNDFQKGDIAEGYSVSREKKESFPLTVTSAQKNPTAFYLCASSIAGGSSYEQYFGPGTRLTVT.

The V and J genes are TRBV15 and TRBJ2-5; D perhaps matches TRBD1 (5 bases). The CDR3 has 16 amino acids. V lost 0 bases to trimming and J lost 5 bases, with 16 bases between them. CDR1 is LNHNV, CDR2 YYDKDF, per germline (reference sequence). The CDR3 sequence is CATSRDWLGRYETQYF. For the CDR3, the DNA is TGTGCCACCAGCAGAGATTGGCTGGGGCGGTATGAGACCCAGTACTTC.

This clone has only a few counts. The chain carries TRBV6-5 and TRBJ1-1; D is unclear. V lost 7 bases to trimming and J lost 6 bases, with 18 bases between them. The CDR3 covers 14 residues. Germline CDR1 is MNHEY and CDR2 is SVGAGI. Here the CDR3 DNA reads TGTGCCAGCACCCATACGGGGAATAGGCCTGAAGCTTTCTTT. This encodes CASTHTGNRPEAFF.

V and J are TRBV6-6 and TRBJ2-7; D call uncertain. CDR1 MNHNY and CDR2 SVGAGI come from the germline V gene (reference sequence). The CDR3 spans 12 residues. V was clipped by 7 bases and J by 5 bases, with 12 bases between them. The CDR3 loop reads CASTSFADEQYF. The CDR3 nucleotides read TGTGCCAGCACATCTTTTGCGGACGAGCAGTACTTC.

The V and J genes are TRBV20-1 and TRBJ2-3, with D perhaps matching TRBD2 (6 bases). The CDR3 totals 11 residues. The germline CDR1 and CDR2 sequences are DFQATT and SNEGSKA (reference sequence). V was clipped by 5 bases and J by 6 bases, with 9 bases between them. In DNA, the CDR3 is TGCAGTGCTGCGGCGGGGGATACGCAGTATTTT. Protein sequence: CSAAAGDTQYF.

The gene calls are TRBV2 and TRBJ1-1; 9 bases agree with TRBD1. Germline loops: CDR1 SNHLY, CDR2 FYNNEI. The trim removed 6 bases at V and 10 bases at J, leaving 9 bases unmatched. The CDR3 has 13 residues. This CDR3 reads CASRNRDRDLAFF. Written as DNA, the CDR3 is TGTGCCAGCAGGAACAGGGACAGGGATTTAGCTTTCTTT.

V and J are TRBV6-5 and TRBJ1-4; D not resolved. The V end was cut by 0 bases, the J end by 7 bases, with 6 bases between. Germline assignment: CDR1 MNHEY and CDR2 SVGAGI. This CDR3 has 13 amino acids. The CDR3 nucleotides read TGTGCCAGCAGTTACTCGAGAGGTGAAAAACTGTTTTTT. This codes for CASSYSRGEKLFF.

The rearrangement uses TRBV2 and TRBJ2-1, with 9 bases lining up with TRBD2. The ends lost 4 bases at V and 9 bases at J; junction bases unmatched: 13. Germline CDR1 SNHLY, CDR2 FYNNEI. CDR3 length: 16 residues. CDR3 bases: TGTGCCAGCAGTGCTCTCGCGGGAGGGCCTAGTAGTGAGCAGTTCTTC. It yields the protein CASSALAGGPSSEQFF.

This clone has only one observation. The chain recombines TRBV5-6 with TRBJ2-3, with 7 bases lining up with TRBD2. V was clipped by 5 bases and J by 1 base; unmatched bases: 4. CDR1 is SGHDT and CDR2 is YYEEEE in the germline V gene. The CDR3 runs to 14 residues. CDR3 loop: CASSFGGGTDTQYF. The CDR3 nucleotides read TGTGCCAGCAGTTTTGGGGGGGGCACAGATACGCAGTATTTT. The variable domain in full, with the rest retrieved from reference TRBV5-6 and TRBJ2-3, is DAGVTQSPTHLIKTRGQQVTLRCSPKSGHDTVSWYQQALGQGPQFIFQYYEEEERQRGNFPDRFSGHQFPNYSSELNVNALLLGDSALYLCASSFGGGTDTQYFGPGTRLTVL.

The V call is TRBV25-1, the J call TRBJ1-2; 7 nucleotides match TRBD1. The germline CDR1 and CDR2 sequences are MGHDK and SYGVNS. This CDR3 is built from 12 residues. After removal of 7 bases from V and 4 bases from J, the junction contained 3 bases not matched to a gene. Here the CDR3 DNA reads TGTGCCAGCACGGGACAGATCTATGGCTACACCTTC. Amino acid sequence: CASTGQIYGYTF.

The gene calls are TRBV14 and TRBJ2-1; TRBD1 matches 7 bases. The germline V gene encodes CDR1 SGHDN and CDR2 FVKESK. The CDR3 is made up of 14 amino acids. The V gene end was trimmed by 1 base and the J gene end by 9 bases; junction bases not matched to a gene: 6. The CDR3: CASSQAIGGGEQFF. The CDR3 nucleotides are TGTGCCAGCAGCCAAGCTATAGGGGGCGGTGAGCAGTTCTTC.

CDR3 loop: CASSIGRGAYEQYF. The CDR3 nucleotides are TGTGCCAGTAGTATAGGACGGGGGGCGTACGAGCAGTACTTC. This sequence joins TRBV19 and TRBJ2-7; possible D gene TRBD2, 7 bases. The length of the CDR3 is 14 residues. Germline values: CDR1 LNHDA, CDR2 SQIVND (reference sequence). The V and J ends lost 1 base and 4 bases respectively, with 11 bases between them.

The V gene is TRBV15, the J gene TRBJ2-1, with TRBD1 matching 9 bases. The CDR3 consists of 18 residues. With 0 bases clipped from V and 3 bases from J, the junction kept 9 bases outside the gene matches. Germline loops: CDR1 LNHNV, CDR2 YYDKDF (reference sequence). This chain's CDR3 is CATSRDPPGQGFYNEQFF. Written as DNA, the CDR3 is TGTGCCACCAGCAGAGATCCCCCAGGACAGGGGTTCTACAATGAGCAGTTCTTC.

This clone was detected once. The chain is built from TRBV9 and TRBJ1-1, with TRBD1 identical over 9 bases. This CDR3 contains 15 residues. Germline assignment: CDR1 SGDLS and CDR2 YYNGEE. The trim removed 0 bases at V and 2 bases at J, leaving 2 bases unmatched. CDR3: CASSVGTGANTEAFF. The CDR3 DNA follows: TGTGCCAGCAGCGTAGGGACAGGGGCAAACACTGAAGCTTTCTTT.

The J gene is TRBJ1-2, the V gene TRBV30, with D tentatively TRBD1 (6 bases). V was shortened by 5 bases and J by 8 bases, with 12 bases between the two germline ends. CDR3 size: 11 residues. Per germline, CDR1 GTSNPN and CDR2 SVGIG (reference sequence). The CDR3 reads CAWSSGVGYTF. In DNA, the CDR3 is TGTGCCTGGTCATCAGGGGTCGGCTACACCTTC.

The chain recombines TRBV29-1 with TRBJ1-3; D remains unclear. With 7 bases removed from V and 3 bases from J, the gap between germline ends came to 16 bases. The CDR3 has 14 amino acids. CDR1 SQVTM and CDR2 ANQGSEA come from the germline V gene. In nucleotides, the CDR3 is TGCAGCGCTGGGCCAGGAGGCAGTGGAAACACCATATATTTT. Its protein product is CSAGPGGSGNTIYF.

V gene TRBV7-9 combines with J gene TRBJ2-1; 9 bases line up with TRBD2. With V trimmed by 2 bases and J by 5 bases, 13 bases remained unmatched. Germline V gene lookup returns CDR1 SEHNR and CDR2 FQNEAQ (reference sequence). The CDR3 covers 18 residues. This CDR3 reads CASSLWAGGDPRDNEQFF. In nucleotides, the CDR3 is TGTGCCAGCAGCTTATGGGCGGGAGGGGACCCCCGGGACAATGAGCAGTTCTTC.

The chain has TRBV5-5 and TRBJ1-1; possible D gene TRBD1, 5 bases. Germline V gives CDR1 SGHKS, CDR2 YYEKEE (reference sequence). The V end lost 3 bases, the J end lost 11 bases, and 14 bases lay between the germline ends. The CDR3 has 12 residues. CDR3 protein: CASSSYGTSAFF. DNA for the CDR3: TGTGCCAGCAGCTCATACGGGACTTCGGCTTTCTTT.

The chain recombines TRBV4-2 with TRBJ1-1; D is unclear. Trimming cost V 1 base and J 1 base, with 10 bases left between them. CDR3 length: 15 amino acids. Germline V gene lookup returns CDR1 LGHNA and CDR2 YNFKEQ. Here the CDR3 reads CASSQGNSENTEAFF. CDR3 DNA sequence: TGTGCCAGCAGCCAAGGCAACAGTGAGAACACTGAAGCTTTCTTT.

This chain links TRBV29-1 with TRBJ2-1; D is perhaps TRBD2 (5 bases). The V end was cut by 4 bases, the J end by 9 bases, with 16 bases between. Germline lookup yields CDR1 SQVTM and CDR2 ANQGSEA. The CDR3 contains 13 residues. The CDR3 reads CSVVWGESSEQFF. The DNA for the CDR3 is TGCAGCGTTGTATGGGGAGAGAGTAGTGAGCAGTTCTTC.

The CDR3 spells CATSRDGQWNQPQHF. CDR3 in DNA: TGTGCCACCAGCAGAGATGGGCAATGGAATCAGCCCCAGCATTTT. The V gene is TRBV15, the J gene TRBJ1-5; D call uncertain. This CDR3 region has 15 residues. Germline V lookup: CDR1 LNHNV, CDR2 YYDKDF (reference sequence). V was pared by 0 bases and J by 4 bases, with 10 bases between.

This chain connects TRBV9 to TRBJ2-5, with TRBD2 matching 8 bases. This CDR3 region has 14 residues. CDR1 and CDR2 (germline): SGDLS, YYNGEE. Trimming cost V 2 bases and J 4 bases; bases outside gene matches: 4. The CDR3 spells CASSVGLGRETQYF. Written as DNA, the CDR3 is TGTGCCAGCAGCGTGGGACTAGGGCGAGAGACCCAGTACTTC.

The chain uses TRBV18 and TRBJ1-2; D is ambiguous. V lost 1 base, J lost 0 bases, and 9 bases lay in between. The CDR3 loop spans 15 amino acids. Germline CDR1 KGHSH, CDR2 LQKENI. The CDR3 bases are TGTGCCAGCTCACCACTCGACACCGCTAACTATGGCTACACCTTC. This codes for CASSPLDTANYGYTF.

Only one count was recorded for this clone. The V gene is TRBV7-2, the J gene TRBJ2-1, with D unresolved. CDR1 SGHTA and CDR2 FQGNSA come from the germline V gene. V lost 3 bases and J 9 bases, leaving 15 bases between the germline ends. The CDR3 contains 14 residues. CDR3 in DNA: TGTGCCAGCAGCTTCGAACAGTTGGCGTCTGAGCAGTTCTTC. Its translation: CASSFEQLASEQFF.

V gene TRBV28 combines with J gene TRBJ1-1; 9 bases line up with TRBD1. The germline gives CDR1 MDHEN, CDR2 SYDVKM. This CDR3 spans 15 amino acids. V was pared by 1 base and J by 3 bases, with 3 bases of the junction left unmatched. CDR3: CASSLLTGGDTEAFF. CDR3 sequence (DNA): TGTGCCAGCAGTTTATTGACAGGGGGGGACACTGAAGCTTTCTTT.

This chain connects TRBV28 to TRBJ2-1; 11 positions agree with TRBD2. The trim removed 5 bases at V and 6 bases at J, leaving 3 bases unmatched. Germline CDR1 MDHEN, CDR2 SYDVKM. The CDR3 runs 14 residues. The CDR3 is CASSPGTSGNEQFF. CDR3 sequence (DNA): TGTGCCAGCAGTCCGGGGACTAGCGGCAATGAGCAGTTCTTC.

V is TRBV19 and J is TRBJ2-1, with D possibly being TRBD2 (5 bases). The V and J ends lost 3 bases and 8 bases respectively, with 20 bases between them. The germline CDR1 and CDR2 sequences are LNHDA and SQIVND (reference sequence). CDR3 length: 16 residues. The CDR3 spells CASSIPVGIGMHEQFF. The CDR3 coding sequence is TGTGCCAGTAGTATTCCTGTCGGGATTGGGATGCATGAGCAGTTCTTC.

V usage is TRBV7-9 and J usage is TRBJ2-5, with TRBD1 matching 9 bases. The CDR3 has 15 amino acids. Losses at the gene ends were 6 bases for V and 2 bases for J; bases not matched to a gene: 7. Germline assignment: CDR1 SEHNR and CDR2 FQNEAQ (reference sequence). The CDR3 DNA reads TGTGCCAGCAGACCTCCGGGACAGGGACAAGAGACCCAGTACTTC. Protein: CASRPPGQGQETQYF.

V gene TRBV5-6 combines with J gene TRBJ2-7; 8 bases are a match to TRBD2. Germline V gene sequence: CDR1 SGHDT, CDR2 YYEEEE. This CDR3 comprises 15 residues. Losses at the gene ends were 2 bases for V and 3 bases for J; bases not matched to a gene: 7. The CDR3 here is CASSFRSGIVYEQYF. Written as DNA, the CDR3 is TGTGCCAGCAGCTTTCGTAGCGGGATTGTCTACGAGCAGTACTTC.

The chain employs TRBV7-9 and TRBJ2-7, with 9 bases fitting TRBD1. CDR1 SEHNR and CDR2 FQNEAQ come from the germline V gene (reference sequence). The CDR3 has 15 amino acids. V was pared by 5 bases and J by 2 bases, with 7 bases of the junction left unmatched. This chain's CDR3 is CASSPSTGGTYEQYF. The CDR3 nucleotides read TGTGCCAGCAGCCCTTCGACAGGGGGAACCTACGAGCAGTACTTC.

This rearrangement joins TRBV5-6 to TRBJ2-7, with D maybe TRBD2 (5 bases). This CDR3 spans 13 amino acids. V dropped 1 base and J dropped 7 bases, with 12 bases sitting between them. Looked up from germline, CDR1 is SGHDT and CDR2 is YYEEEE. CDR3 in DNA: TGTGCCAGCAGCTTGATGGCCACGGGGGAGCAGTACTTC. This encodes CASSLMATGEQYF.